The 30 T cell receptor beta chains listed next were all sequenced from one sample in a study of shared clonotypes between healthy human individuals (dated by TCRdb to the early 2020s). Library creation used the immunoSEQ multiplex PCR assay. Imported from immuneACCESS, the table was reduced by TCRdb to in-frame sequences with V and J called. These copies leave out some clones; in studies compared against another copy, an unresolved V gene accounts for under half, and the cause of the remainder is not known. The sample table contains more than 1 million clones; only one count was recorded for 75% to 80% of them. The ten largest account for more than 0.5% of the sample. Sequenced sample: memory CD4+ T cells from PBMCs. Read against the paper, the sample's cell subset or site label means: CD45RA-negative fraction. Receptors originate from a man younger than 30 in good health. Some clones in this sample may be carry-over from other donors' samples.

The genes are TRBV5-8 and TRBJ1-2; weak D call: TRBD1 (5 bases). Germline assignment: CDR1 SGHTS and CDR2 YDEGEE. The CDR3 is made up of 15 amino acids. Trimming cost V 3 bases and J 2 bases, with 14 bases left between them. CDR3 sequence: CASSWGPGENYGYTF. The DNA of the CDR3 is TGTGCCAGCAGCTGGGGACCTGGGGAAAACTATGGCTACACCTTC.

There are many counts of this clone. The V call is TRBV2, the J call TRBJ1-1; tentatively, D is TRBD1 (6 bases). Trimming took off 6 bases at V and 3 bases at J, with 14 bases between the two ends. The CDR3 is made up of 14 amino acids. The germline gives CDR1 SNHLY, CDR2 FYNNEI. CDR3: CASRRGGTDTEAFF. CDR3 in DNA: TGTGCCAGCAGAAGAGGGGGAACTGACACTGAAGCTTTCTTT.

The DNA for the CDR3 is TGTGCCAGCAGCCCTAAGGGCGGCGGAGCCCTATACAATGAGCAGTTCTTC. Protein sequence: CASSPKGGGALYNEQFF. The V call is TRBV7-3, the J call TRBJ2-1; D is undetermined. CDR1 SGHTA and CDR2 FQGTGA come from the germline V gene. The V and J ends lost 5 bases and 4 bases respectively, with 21 bases between them. This CDR3 contains 17 residues. Using reference TRBV7-3 and TRBJ2-1 for the parts outside the CDR3, the full variable domain is GAGVSQTPSNKVTEKGKYVELRCDPISGHTALYWYRQSLGQGPEFLIYFQGTGAADDSGLPNDRFFAVRPEGSVSTLKIQRTERGDSAVYLCASSPKGGGALYNEQFFGPGTRLTVL.

V and J are TRBV7-2 and TRBJ1-6; D is undetermined. The CDR3 is made up of 14 amino acids. CDR1 and CDR2 from the germline V gene are SGHTA and FQGNSA. V lost 2 bases to trimming and J lost 4 bases, with 6 bases between them. The CDR3, as DNA: TGTGCCAGCAGCTTATCACGGTATAATTCACCCCTCCACTTT. Residues: CASSLSRYNSPLHF.

The V call is TRBV6-1, the J call TRBJ2-7; 7 bases agree with TRBD1. V lost 3 bases, J lost 0 bases, and 5 bases stayed unmatched. This CDR3 contains 15 residues. CDR1 is MNHNS and CDR2 is SASEGT in the germline V gene. The CDR3 loop reads CASSDFTGVSYEQYF. CDR3 nucleotides: TGTGCCAGCAGTGATTTTACAGGGGTCTCCTACGAGCAGTACTTC.

A remark on this clone: Other nucleotide sequences in the sample specify the same CDR3. This chain connects TRBV6-5 to TRBJ2-5; a weak D match, TRBD2 (5 bases). V lost 0 bases, J lost 1 base, and 9 bases lay in between. This CDR3 is built from 15 residues. CDR1 is MNHEY and CDR2 is SVGAGI in the germline V gene. Here the CDR3 reads CASSYSWGVQETQYF. For the CDR3, the DNA is TGTGCCAGCAGTTACTCGTGGGGAGTCCAAGAGACCCAGTACTTC.

On this clone: Additional DNA sequences in this sample encode the identical CDR3. J is TRBJ1-2 and V is TRBV9, with D unclear. The germline CDR1 and CDR2 sequences are SGDLS and YYNGEE. The CDR3 runs 15 residues. V was shortened by 0 bases and J by 0 bases, with 9 bases between the two germline ends. The CDR3 region has the DNA TGTGCCAGCAGCGTAGGTGGCAGAGCTAACTATGGCTACACCTTC. Encoded protein: CASSVGGRANYGYTF.

The rearrangement links TRBV19 to TRBJ2-5, with 13 bases that match TRBD2. This CDR3 region has 19 residues. Trimming at V came to 4 bases and at J to 4 bases, leaving 15 bases not matched to a gene. Looked up from germline, CDR1 is LNHDA and CDR2 is SQIVND (reference sequence). The CDR3 bases are TGTGCCAGTAGTAAGGTTTCAACTAGCGGGAGGGCCAGGGGAGAGACCCAGTACTTC. It yields the protein CASSKVSTSGRARGETQYF. Together with reference TRBV19 and TRBJ2-5, the CDR3 gives the full variable domain: DGGITQSPKYLFRKEGQNVTLSCEQNLNHDAMYWYRQDPGQGLRLIYYSQIVNDFQKGDIAEGYSVSREKKESFPLTVTSAQKNPTAFYLCASSKVSTSGRARGETQYFGPGTRLLVL.

The chain links TRBV6-1 to TRBJ1-2, with D uncertain. The germline V and J ends were trimmed by 7 bases and 6 bases, with 9 bases remaining between them. There are 11 residues in the CDR3. Germline V gene sequence: CDR1 MNHNS, CDR2 SASEGT. The CDR3: CASTRGHGYTF. In DNA form, the CDR3 reads TGTGCCAGCACCCGAGGCCATGGCTACACCTTC.

The gene calls are TRBV7-2 and TRBJ2-5; unclear D gene. V was trimmed by 1 base and J by 7 bases, leaving 10 bases between them. The CDR3 consists of 13 residues. The germline V gene has CDR1 SGHTA and CDR2 FQGNSA. The CDR3 reads CASSLDAAGTQYF. Written as DNA, the CDR3 is TGTGCCAGCAGCTTAGATGCCGCAGGGACCCAGTACTTC. Based on the CDR3 plus reference TRBV7-2 and TRBJ2-5, the full variable domain is GAGVSQSPSNKVTEKGKDVELRCDPISGHTALYWYRQSLGQGLEFLIYFQGNSAPDKSGLPSDRFSAERTGGSVSTLTIQRTQQEDSAVYLCASSLDAAGTQYFGPGTRLLVL.

This chain connects TRBV7-2 to TRBJ1-1, with 9 bases lining up with TRBD1. The junction had 6 bases not matched to a gene; V was cut back by 5 bases and J by 11 bases. CDR1 is SGHTA and CDR2 is FQGNSA in the germline V gene. The CDR3 length is 12 residues. As DNA, the CDR3 is TGTGCCAGCAGCAGGGACAGGGTAGGGGCTTTCTTT. It is translated as CASSRDRVGAFF.

This clone was seen a single time. The chain employs TRBV6-1 and TRBJ1-1; D unclear. CDR1 is MNHNS and CDR2 is SASEGT in the germline V gene. The germline V and J ends were trimmed by 6 bases and 0 bases, with 11 bases remaining between them. The CDR3 is 14 residues long. CDR3 nucleotides: TGTGCCAGCAGCCATAAGGGCATGAACACTGAAGCTTTCTTT. Translation: CASSHKGMNTEAFF.

The chain carries TRBV25-1 and TRBJ2-7, with TRBD2 matching over 7 bases. With 1 base clipped from V and 0 bases from J, the junction kept 6 bases outside the gene matches. Germline assignment: CDR1 MGHDK and CDR2 SYGVNS. The CDR3 contains 16 residues. This CDR3 reads CASSELGGVNSYEQYF. In DNA form, the CDR3 reads TGTGCCAGCAGTGAATTGGGGGGGGTCAACTCCTACGAGCAGTACTTC.

This chain uses TRBV6-5 with TRBJ2-1, with 7 bases fitting TRBD2. J gave up 14 bases and V 6 bases, and 10 bases lay outside the gene matches. This CDR3 spans 12 amino acids. CDR1 is MNHEY and CDR2 is SVGAGI in the germline V gene. For the CDR3, the DNA is TGTGCCAGCAGCTCCCTCCGGGGGAGGGAGTTCTTC. This translates into CASSSLRGREFF.

This clone has at least ten counts. The chain joins TRBV4-3 to TRBJ2-5; TRBD1 agrees at 9 bases. CDR3 length equals 15 residues. Germline V gives CDR1 LGHNA, CDR2 YSLEER. V shed 3 bases and J 5 bases; nucleotides not matched to a gene: 7. CDR3 protein: CASSQTGTGRETQYF. In nucleotides, the CDR3 is TGCGCCAGCAGCCAGACCGGGACAGGGAGGGAGACCCAGTACTTC.

With regard to this clone: Other DNA sequences of this sample code for an identical CDR3. V gene TRBV5-1 combines with J gene TRBJ2-5; D not resolved. The CDR3 consists of 13 residues. Trimming removed 0 bases from V and 3 bases from J, with 6 bases in between. Per germline, CDR1 SGHRS and CDR2 YFSETQ. CDR3 bases: TGCGCCAGCAGCTTGGTGGTTGAAGAGACCCAGTACTTC. It is translated as CASSLVVEETQYF.

V is TRBV6-1 and J is TRBJ1-5; possible D gene TRBD1, 6 bases. The CDR3 has 15 amino acids. From germline, CDR1 is MNHNS and CDR2 SASEGT. Trimming cost V 6 bases and J 3 bases, with 15 bases left between them. CDR3 nucleotide sequence: TGTGCCAGCAGCCCTCAAGACAGGTTCAATCAGCCCCAGCATTTT. Its translation: CASSPQDRFNQPQHF.

This clone showed up just a few times. The chain carries TRBV6-1 and TRBJ1-1; 8 bases map to TRBD1. V lost 7 bases and J lost 0; bases outside the gene matches: 4. Germline values: CDR1 MNHNS, CDR2 SASEGT. This CDR3 is built from 14 residues. DNA of the CDR3: TGTGCCAGCACTGGACAGGGAATGAACACTGAAGCTTTCTTT. It is translated as CASTGQGMNTEAFF.

The J gene is TRBJ1-2, the V gene TRBV5-4; TRBD1 matches 9 bases. Germline V gene data show CDR1 as SGHNT and CDR2 as YYREEE (reference sequence). J lost 2 bases, V lost 0 bases, and 8 bases had no gene match. The CDR3 spans 17 residues. As DNA, the CDR3 is TGTGCCAGCAGCTTGGGGCCCACGACAGGGGGAAACTATGGCTACACCTTC. This codes for CASSLGPTTGGNYGYTF.

The CDR3: CAWRGLGNEQFF. DNA for the CDR3: TGTGCCTGGAGGGGACTGGGCAATGAGCAGTTCTTC. The chain combines TRBV30 with TRBJ2-1, with D possibly matching TRBD2 (6 bases). The ends were cut back, 3 bases at V and 6 bases at J, with 9 bases in the middle. The CDR3 consists of 12 residues. Germline V lookup: CDR1 GTSNPN, CDR2 SVGIG (reference sequence).

This clone was picked up a small number of times. The genes are TRBV28 and TRBJ2-5; perhaps TRBD2 as D (6 bases). The assigned J gene may be wrong: the sequence end matches TRBJ2-7 better. Looked up from germline, CDR1 is MDHEN and CDR2 is SYDVKM. This CDR3 spans 14 amino acids. The DNA for the CDR3 is TGTGCCACCCGCCTGGTCTTGGGGGGATACGAGCAGTACTTC. It codes for CATRLVLGGYEQYF.

The CDR3 nucleotides read TGCGCCAGCAGCTTGGCCGGTGGGAGGGCCGGTAATGAGCAGTTCTTC. Encoded protein: CASSLAGGRAGNEQFF. This rearrangement joins TRBV5-1 to TRBJ2-1, with 7 bases matching TRBD2. Germline V CDR1 and CDR2: SGHRS, YFSETQ. The V segment lost 0 bases and the J segment 7 bases; nucleotides outside the gene matches: 10. The length of the CDR3 is 16 residues.

For the CDR3, the DNA is TGTGCCAGCATTGGAGAGACTGAAGCTTTCTTT. Encoded protein: CASIGETEAFF. The J gene is TRBJ1-1, the V gene TRBV6-1; D not certain. Trimming shortened V by 7 bases and J by 5 bases, and 8 bases separated the two germline ends. Germline CDR1 reads MNHNS; CDR2 reads SASEGT. The CDR3 sequence is 11 residues long.

This clone has only a few counts. The V and J genes are TRBV5-1 and TRBJ2-7, with 9 nucleotides matching TRBD2. The CDR3 has 14 residues. Trimming cost V 0 bases and J 5 bases; bases outside gene matches: 3. From germline, CDR1 is SGHRS and CDR2 YFSETQ. This chain's CDR3 is CASSLDSGRDEQYF. The CDR3 DNA sequence: TGCGCCAGCAGCTTGGATAGCGGGAGAGACGAGCAGTACTTC.

The table lists this clone with a count of one. The chain is built from TRBV30 and TRBJ1-1; D is unresolved. V was pared by 2 bases and J by 10 bases, with 11 bases between. This CDR3 is 11 amino acids long. CDR1 is GTSNPN and CDR2 is SVGIG in the germline V gene (reference sequence). CDR3 in amino acids: CAWSPTVGAFF. In nucleotides, the CDR3 is TGTGCCTGGAGTCCCACCGTAGGAGCTTTCTTT.

V and J are TRBV28 and TRBJ1-1; 9 bases map to TRBD1. From germline, CDR1 is MDHEN and CDR2 SYDVKM. Trimming cost V 3 bases and J 10 bases; bases outside gene matches: 6. The CDR3 contains 13 residues. The CDR3 protein is CASSLNRGRLAFF. CDR3 DNA sequence: TGTGCCAGCAGTTTGAACAGGGGGCGGCTAGCTTTCTTT.

V usage is TRBV5-5 and J usage is TRBJ2-5, with a weak D call TRBD1 (6 bases). The J call may be mistaken, given a closer DNA end match to TRBJ2-7. The germline V gene has CDR1 SGHKS and CDR2 YYEKEE (reference sequence). The CDR3 covers 14 residues. CDR3 DNA sequence: TGTGCCAGCAGCCCATACGGACAGTCCTACGAGCAGTACTTC. As protein: CASSPYGQSYEQYF.

V usage is TRBV27 and J usage is TRBJ2-7; D ambiguous. This CDR3 is 16 amino acids long. Germline CDR1 is MNHEY and CDR2 is SMNVEV (reference sequence). With 0 bases removed from V and 0 bases from J, the gap between germline ends came to 12 bases. CDR3: CASSLSQAKTSYEQYF. The DNA of the CDR3 is TGTGCCAGCAGTTTATCGCAGGCGAAAACCTCCTACGAGCAGTACTTC.

The gene calls are TRBV2 and TRBJ1-5; D is uncertain. CDR1 and CDR2 from the germline V gene are SNHLY and FYNNEI. The CDR3 totals 15 residues. Trimming took off 7 bases at V and 0 bases at J, with 13 bases between the two ends. The chain's CDR3 is CASTQWSNSNQPQHF. CDR3 nucleotides: TGTGCCAGCACCCAGTGGAGCAATAGCAATCAGCCCCAGCATTTT.

Turning to this clone: Just one base apart from a much larger clone, this may be a read error. This sample includes further DNA sequences coding for the same CDR3. The chain uses TRBV7-2 and TRBJ2-5; the match to TRBD1 covers 10 bases. This CDR3 spans 16 amino acids. J was trimmed by 1 base and V by 1 base; bases with no gene match: 3. The germline V gene has CDR1 SGHTA and CDR2 FQGNSA. The CDR3 spells CASSLGRTGGQETQYF. CDR3 nucleotide sequence: TGTGCCAGCAGCTTAGGACGGACAGGGGGCCAAGAGACCCAGTACTTC.